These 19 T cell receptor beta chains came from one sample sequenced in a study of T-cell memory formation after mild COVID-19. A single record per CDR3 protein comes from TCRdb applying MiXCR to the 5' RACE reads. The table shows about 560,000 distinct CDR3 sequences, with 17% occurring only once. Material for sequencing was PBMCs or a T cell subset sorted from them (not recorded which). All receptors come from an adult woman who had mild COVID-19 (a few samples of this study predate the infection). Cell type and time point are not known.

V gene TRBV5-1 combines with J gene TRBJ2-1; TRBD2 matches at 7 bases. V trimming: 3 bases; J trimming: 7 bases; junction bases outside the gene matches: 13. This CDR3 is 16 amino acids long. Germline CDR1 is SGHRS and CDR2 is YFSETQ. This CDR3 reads CASSSISGGPRNEQFF. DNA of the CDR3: TGCGCCAGCAGCTCCATCTCGGGGGGTCCTAGGAATGAGCAGTTCTTC. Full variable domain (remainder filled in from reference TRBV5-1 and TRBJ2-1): KAGVTQTPRYLIKTRGQQVTLSCSPISGHRSVSWYQQTPGQGLQFLFEYFSETQRNKGNFPGRFSGRQFSNSRSEMNVSTLELGDSALYLCASSSISGGPRNEQFFGPGTRLTVL.

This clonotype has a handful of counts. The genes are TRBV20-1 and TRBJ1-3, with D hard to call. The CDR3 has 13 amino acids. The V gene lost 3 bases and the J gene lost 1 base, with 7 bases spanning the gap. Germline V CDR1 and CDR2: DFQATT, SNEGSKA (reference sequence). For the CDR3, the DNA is TGCAGTGCTAGGACTGCTTCTGGAAACACCATATATTTT. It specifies CSARTASGNTIYF.

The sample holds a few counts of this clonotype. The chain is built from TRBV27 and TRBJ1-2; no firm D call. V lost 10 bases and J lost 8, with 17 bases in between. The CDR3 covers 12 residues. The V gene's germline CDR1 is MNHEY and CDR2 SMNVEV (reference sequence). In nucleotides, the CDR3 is TGTGCCACCATGGATGCCCTGCTAGGCTACACCTTC. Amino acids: CATMDALLGYTF.

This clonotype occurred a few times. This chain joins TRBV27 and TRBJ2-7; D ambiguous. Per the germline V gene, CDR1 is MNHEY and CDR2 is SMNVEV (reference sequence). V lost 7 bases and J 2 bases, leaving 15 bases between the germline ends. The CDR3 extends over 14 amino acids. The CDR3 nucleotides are TGTGCCAGCACTCCGCAGTTCCCGCCCTACGAGCAGTACTTC. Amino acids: CASTPQFPPYEQYF.

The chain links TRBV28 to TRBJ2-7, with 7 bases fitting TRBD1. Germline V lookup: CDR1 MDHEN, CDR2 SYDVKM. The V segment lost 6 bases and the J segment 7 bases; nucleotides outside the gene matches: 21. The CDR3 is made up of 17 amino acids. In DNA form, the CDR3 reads TGTGCCAGCAGCTTTTTCGGACAGGTCAGTCGCCTTGGGGAGCAGTACTTC. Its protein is CASSFFGQVSRLGEQYF.

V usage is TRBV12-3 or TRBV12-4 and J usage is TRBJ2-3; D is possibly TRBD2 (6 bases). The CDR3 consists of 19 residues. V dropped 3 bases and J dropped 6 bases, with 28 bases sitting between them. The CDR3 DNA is TGTGCCAGCAGTTTTTCTTGGCTTAGGGGACTTCACCTCTGGGATACGCAGTATTTT. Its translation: CASSFSWLRGLHLWDTQYF.

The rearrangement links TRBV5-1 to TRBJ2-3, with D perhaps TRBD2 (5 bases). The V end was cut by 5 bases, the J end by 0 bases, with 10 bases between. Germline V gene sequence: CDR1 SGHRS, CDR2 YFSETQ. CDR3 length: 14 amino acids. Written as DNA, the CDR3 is TGCGCCAGCAGAGAGGGTCTTAGCACAGATACGCAGTATTTT. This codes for CASREGLSTDTQYF.

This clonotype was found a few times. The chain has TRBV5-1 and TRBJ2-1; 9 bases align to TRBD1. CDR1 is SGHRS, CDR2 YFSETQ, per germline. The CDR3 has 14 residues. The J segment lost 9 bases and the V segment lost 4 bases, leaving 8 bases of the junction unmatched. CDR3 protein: CASSQGQGKGEQFF. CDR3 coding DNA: TGCGCCAGCAGCCAGGGACAGGGAAAGGGTGAGCAGTTCTTC.

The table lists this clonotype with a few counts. This CDR3 reads CASSVGGELFF. Written as DNA, the CDR3 is TGCGCCAGCAGCGTGGGCGGGGAGCTGTTTTTT. V is TRBV5-1 and J is TRBJ2-2; D is unresolved. V gave up 4 bases and J gave up 7 bases, with 5 bases separating them. Per germline, CDR1 SGHRS and CDR2 YFSETQ. The CDR3 runs 11 residues.

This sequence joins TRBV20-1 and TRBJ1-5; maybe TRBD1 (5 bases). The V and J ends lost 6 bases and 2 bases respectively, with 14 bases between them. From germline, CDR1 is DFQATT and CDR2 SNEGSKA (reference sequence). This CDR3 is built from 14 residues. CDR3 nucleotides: TGCAGTGCGACAACAGGAGACGGCAATCAGCCCCAGCATTTT. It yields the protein CSATTGDGNQPQHF.

Written as DNA, the CDR3 is TGTGCCAGCAGTTACTCCTACACAGGTCCTTATGGCTACACCTTC. Translated: CASSYSYTGPYGYTF. The V call is TRBV6-5, the J call TRBJ1-2; perhaps TRBD1 as D (5 bases). Looked up from germline, CDR1 is MNHEY and CDR2 is SVGAGI. The ends were cut back, 0 bases at V and 5 bases at J, with 13 bases in the middle. The CDR3 extends over 15 amino acids.

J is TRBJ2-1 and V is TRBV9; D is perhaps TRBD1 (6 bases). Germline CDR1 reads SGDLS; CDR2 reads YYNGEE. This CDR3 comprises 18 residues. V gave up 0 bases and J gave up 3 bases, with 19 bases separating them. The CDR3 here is CASSVAPSRDTIYNEQFF. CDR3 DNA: TGTGCCAGCAGCGTAGCACCTTCCCGGGACACCATCTACAATGAGCAGTTCTTC. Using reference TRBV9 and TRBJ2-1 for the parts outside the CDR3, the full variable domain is DSGVTQTPKHLITATGQRVTLRCSPRSGDLSVYWYQQSLDQGLQFLIQYYNGEERAKGNILERFSAQQFPDLHSELNLSSLELGDSALYFCASSVAPSRDTIYNEQFFGPGTRLTVL.

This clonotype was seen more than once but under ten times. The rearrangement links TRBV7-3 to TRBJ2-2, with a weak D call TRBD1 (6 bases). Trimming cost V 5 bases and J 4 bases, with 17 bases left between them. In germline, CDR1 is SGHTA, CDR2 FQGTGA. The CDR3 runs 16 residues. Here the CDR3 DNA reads TGTGCCAGCAGCCCCGTAACAGGGTTTGGCACCGGGGAGCTGTTTTTT. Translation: CASSPVTGFGTGELFF.

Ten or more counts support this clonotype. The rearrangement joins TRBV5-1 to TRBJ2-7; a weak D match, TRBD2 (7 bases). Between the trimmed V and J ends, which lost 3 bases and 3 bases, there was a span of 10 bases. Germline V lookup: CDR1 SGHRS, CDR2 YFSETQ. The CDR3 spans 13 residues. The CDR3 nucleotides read TGCGCCAGCAGCTCGGGGGGCAACTACGAGCAGTACTTC. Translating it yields CASSSGGNYEQYF.

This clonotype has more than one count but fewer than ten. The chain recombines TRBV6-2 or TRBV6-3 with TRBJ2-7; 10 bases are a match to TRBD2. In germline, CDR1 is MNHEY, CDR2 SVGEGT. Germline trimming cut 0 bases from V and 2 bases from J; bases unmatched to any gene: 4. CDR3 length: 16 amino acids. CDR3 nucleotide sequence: TGTGCCAGCAGTTACTCGGTTCTAGCGGGAGCCTACGAGCAGTACTTC. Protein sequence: CASSYSVLAGAYEQYF.

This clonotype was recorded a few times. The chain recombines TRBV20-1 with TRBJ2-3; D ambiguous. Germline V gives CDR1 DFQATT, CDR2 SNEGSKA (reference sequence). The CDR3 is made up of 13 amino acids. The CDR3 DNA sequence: TGCAGGGATGTAGGCGTAGGCTTAGATACGCAGTATTTT. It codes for CRDVGVGLDTQYF.

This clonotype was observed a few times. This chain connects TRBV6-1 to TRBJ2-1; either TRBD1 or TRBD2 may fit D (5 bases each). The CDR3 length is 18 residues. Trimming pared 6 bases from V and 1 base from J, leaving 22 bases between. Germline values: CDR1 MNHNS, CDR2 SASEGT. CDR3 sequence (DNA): TGTGCCAGCAGCACCCACCCGCCAGGGAGTTTATCCTACAATGAGCAGTTCTTC. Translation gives CASSTHPPGSLSYNEQFF.

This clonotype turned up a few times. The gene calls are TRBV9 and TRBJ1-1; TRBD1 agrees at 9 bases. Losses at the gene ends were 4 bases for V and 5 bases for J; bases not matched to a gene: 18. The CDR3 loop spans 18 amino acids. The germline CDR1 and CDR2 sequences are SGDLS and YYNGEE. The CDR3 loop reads CASSLSSGTGLKGTEAFF. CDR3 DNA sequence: TGTGCCAGCAGCCTGAGCAGTGGGACAGGGCTAAAGGGGACTGAAGCTTTCTTT.

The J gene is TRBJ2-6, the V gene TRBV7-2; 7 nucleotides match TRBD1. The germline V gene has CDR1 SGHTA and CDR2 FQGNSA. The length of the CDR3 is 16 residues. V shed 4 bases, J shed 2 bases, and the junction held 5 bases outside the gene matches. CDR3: CASSSPGGAGANVLTF. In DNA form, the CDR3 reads TGTGCCAGCAGCTCTCCAGGGGGAGCTGGGGCCAACGTCCTGACTTTC.